This T cell receptor beta chain originates from a study of blood T cell repertoires in COVID-19. Background on the study: COVID-19 samples from acute and convalescent phases originated in the United States, Italy and Spain. PBMCs, B-cell-depleted T cells, or T cells were the source of the cDNA or gDNA that made up the material.

The germline gives CDR1 LGHDT, CDR2 YNNKEL (reference sequence). V gave up 4 bases and J gave up 8 bases, with 9 bases separating them. The CDR3 spans 12 residues. In the original analysis: Reference gene primer amplification gave estimated nucleated cell counts. Profiled with immunoSEQ multiplex PCR; TCRdb holds only in-frame clones, not every one. The V and J calls and the clone size are those of that table, but D and trimming were determined from the DNA. The sample includes over 350,000 clones, about nine tenths of them seen just once. The V call is TRBV3-1 (or the pseudogene TRBV3-2), the J call TRBJ1-5, with D uncertain. The TCR originated in a woman aged 25-40 years with active or convalescent COVID-19. Material for sequencing was peripheral blood. The CDR3 nucleotides are TGTGCCAGCAGCCTCAGTGGTGAGCCCCAGCATTTT. This codes for CASSLSGEPQHF.